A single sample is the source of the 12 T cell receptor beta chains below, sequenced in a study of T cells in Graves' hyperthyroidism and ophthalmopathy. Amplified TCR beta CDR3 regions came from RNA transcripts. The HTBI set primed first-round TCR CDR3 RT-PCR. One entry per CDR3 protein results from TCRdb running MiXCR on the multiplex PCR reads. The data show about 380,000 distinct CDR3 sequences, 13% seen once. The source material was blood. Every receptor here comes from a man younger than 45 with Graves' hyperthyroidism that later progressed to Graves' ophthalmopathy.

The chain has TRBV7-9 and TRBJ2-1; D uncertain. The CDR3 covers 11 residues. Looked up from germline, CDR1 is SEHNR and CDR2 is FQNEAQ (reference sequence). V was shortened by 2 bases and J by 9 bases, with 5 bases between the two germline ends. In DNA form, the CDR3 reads TGTGCCAGCAGCTTATTTGTTGAGCAGTTCTTC. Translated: CASSLFVEQFF.

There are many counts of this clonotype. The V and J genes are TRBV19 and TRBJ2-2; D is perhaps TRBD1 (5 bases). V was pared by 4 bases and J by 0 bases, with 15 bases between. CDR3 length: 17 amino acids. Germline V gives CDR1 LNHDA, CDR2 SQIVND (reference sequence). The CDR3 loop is CASSTQIDSANTGELFF. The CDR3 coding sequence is TGTGCCAGTAGTACTCAAATCGACAGTGCGAACACCGGGGAGCTGTTTTTT.

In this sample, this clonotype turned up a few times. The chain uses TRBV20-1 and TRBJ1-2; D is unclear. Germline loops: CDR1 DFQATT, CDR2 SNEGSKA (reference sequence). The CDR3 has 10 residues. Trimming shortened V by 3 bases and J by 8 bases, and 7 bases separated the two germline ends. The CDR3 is CSASLGGYTF. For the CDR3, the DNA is TGCAGTGCTAGCTTGGGAGGCTACACCTTC.

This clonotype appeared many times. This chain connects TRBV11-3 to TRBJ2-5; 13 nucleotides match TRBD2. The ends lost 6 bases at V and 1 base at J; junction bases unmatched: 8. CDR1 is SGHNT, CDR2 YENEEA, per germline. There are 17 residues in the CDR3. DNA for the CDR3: TGTGCCAGCAGTAGACTAGCGGGGGGACTAATCCAAGAGACCCAGTACTTC. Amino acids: CASSRLAGGLIQETQYF.

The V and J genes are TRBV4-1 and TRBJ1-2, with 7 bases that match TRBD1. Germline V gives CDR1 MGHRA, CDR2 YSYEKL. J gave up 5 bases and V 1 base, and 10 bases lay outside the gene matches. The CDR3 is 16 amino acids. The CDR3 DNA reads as TGCGCCAGCAGCCAAGTAGGAGGGGGCAATAATTATGGCTACACCTTC. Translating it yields CASSQVGGGNNYGYTF.

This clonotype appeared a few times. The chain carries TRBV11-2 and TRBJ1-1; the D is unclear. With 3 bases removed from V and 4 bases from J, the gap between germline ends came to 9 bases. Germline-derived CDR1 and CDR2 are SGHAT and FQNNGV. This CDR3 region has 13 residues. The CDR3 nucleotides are TGTGCCAGCAGCTTGAGGAGGGTCACTGAAGCTTTCTTT. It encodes CASSLRRVTEAFF.

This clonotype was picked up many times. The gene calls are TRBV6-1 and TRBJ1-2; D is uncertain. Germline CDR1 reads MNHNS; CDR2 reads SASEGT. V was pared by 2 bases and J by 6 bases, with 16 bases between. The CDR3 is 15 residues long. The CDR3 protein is CASSESRRAYNGYTF. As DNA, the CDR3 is TGTGCCAGCAGTGAATCGCGGCGAGCGTATAATGGCTACACCTTC.

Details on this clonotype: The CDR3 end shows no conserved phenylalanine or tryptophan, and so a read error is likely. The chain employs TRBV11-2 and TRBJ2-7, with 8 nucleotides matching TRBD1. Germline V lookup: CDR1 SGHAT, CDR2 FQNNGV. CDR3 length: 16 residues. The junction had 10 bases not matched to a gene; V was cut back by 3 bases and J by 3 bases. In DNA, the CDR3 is TGTGCCAGCAGCTTCCCCGTGGCAGGGGGCTACTACGAGCAGTACCTC. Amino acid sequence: CASSFPVAGGYYEQYL.

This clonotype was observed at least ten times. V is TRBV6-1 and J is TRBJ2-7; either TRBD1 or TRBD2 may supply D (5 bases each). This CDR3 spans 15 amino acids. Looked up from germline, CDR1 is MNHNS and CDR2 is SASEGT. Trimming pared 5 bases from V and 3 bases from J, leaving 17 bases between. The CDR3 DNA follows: TGTGCCAGCAGTCGAGCCGGGACCGATTTCTACGAGCAGTACTTC. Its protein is CASSRAGTDFYEQYF.

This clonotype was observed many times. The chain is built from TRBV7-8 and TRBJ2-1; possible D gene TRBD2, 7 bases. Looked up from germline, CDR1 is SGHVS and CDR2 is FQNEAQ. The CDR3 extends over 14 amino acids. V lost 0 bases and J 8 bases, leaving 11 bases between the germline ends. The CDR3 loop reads CASSLAGGPYEQFF. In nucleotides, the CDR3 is TGTGCCAGCAGCTTAGCGGGGGGGCCCTATGAGCAGTTCTTC.

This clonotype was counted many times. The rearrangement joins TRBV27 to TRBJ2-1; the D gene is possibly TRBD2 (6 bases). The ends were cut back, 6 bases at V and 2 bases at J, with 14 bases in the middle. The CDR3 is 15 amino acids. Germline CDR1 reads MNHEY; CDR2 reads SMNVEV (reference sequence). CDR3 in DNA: TGTGCCAGCAGCTACGGGACTCCGGCCTACAATGAGCAGTTCTTC. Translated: CASSYGTPAYNEQFF.

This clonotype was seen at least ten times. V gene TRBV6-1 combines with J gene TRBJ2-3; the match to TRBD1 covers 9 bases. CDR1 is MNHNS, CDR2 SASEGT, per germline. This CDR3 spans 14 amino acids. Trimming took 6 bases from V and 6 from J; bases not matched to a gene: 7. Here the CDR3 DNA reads TGTGCCAGCAGGGTACAGGGGGCAGGGGATACGCAGTATTTT. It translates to CASRVQGAGDTQYF.